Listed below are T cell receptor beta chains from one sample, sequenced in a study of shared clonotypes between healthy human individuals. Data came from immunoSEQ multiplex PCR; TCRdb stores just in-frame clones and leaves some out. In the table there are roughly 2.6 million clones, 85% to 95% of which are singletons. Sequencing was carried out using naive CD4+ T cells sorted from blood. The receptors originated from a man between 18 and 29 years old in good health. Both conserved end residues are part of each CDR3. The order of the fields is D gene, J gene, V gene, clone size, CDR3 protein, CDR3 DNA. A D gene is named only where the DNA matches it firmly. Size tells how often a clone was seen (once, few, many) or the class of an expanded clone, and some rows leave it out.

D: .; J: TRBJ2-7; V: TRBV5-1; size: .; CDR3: CASSLGTHSYEQYF; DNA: TGCGCCAGCAGCCTGGGGACTCACTCCTACGAGCAGTACTTC
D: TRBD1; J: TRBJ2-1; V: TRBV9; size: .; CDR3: CASSDDRGHNEQFF; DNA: TGTGCCAGCAGCGATGACAGGGGGCACAATGAGCAGTTCTTC
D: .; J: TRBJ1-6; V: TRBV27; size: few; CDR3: CASSMKSGLNSPLHF; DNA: TGTGCCAGCAGTATGAAATCGGGGCTAAATTCACCCCTCCACTTT
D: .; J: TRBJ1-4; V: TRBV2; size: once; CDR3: CASRGITNEKLFF; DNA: TGTGCCAGCAGGGGTATAACTAATGAAAAACTGTTTTTT
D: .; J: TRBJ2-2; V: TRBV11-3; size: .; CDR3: CASSLDTVTGELFF; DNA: TGTGCCAGCAGCTTAGATACAGTCACCGGGGAGCTGTTTTTT
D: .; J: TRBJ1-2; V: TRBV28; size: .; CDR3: CASSLNPLYGYTF; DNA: TGTGCCAGCAGTTTAAACCCCCTCTATGGCTACACCTTC
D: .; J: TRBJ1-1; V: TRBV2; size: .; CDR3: CAGLSGMNTEAFF; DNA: TGTGCCGGCTTATCTGGGATGAACACTGAAGCTTTCTTT
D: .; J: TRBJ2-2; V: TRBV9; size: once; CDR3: CASSVGLVWQLPGELFF; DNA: TGTGCCAGCAGCGTAGGTCTAGTGTGGCAGCTTCCCGGGGAGCTGTTTTTT
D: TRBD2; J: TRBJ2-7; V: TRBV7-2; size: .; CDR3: CASSTGLAGVGEQYF; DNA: TGTGCCAGCAGCACCGGACTAGCGGGAGTGGGGGAGCAGTACTTC
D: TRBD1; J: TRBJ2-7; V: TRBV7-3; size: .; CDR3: CASSLEAGGAYEQYF; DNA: TGTGCCAGCAGCTTAGAGGCAGGGGGTGCCTACGAGCAGTACTTC
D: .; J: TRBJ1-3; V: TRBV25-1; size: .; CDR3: CASSESRTISGNTIYF; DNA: TGTGCCAGCAGTGAATCCCGGACGATCTCTGGAAACACCATATATTTT
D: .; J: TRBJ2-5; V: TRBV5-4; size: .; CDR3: CASSLLGGGQETQYF; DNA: TGTGCCAGCAGCTTACTAGGGGGGGGTCAAGAGACCCAGTACTTC
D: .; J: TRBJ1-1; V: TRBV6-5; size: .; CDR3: CASSLQGSNTEAFF; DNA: TGTGCCAGCAGTCTACAGGGTTCCAACACTGAAGCTTTCTTT
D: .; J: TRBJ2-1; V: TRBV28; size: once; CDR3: CASRKNQNEQFF; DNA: TGTGCCAGCAGAAAAAACCAGAATGAGCAGTTCTTC
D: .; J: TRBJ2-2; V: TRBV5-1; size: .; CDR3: CASSPRGGPLTGELFF; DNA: TGCGCCAGCAGCCCCCGTGGGGGGCCCCTAACCGGGGAGCTGTTTTTT
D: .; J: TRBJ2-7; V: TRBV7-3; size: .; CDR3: CASSLESARIPNYEQYF; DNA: TGTGCCAGCAGCTTGGAGTCTGCCAGGATACCAAACTACGAGCAGTACTTC
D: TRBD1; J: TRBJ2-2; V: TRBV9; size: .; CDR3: CASSGGTGGTGELFF; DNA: TGTGCCAGCAGCGGGGGGACAGGCGGGACCGGGGAGCTGTTTTTT
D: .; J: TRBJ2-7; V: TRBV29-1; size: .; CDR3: CSVEDLFYEQYF; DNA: TGCAGCGTTGAAGACTTATTTTACGAGCAGTACTTC
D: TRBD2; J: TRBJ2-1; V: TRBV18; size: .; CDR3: CASSRREEGEQFF; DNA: TGTGCCAGCTCACGGCGGGAGGAAGGTGAGCAGTTCTTC
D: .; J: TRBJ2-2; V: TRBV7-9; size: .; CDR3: CASSLLEHKNTGELFF; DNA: TGTGCCAGCAGCTTGTTAGAGCACAAAAACACCGGGGAGCTGTTTTTT
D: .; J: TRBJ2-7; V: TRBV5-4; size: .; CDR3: CASSSSYEQYF; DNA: TGTGCCAGCAGCTCCTCCTACGAGCAGTACTTC
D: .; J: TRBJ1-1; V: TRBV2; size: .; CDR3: CASSELSRGDTEAFF; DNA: TGTGCCAGCAGTGAACTCTCGCGGGGTGACACTGAAGCTTTCTTT
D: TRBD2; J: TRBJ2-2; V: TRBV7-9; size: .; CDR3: CASEGREGSNTGELFF; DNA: TGTGCCAGCGAGGGGCGGGAGGGATCGAACACCGGGGAGCTGTTTTTT
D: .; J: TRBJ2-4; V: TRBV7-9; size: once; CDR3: CASSYLQGKNIQYF; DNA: TGTGCCAGCAGCTATCTACAGGGAAAAAACATTCAGTACTTC
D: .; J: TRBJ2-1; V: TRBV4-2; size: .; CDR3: CASSQDGSGPPNNEQFF; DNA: TGTGCCAGCAGCCAAGATGGCAGCGGACCACCAAACAATGAGCAGTTCTTC
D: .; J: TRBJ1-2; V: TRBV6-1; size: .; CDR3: CASSEPGSGYGYTF; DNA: TGTGCCAGCAGTGAACCCGGCAGTGGCTATGGCTACACCTTC